The table lists the clone carrying this T cell receptor (beta chain) with a few counts. Its antigen is not identified. The junction shows a germline mismatch at one end, possibly a read error. This sample's time point: persistent/refractory GD, antithyroid drugs over 5 years with positive TRAb. Following extraction of RNA from PBMCs, that RNA was used to make the TCR library. These data belong to a study of regulatory T cells in long-lasting Graves disease. According to the study, TCR beta libraries were built with iRepertoire HTBI primers and CDR3-region Arm-PCR. MiXCR was run by TCRdb on the multiplex PCR reads, yielding one entry per CDR3 protein. The sample carries a few hundred thousand distinct CDR3 sequences, about 20% recorded once. Whole-study findings and limits: Newly diagnosed Graves' patients had higher TCR diversity than persistent ones.

The sample here was peripheral blood mononuclear cells (PBMCs), taken when the disease was refractory, from a patient treated with antithyroid drugs. This TCR was sampled from a female donor with Graves disease.

Here the CDR3 reads CASSQSTGLAVPGGINF. The CDR3 DNA sequence: TGTGCCAGCAGCCAATCGACTGGACTAGCCGTCCCGGGGGGGATAAACTTC. The V call is TRBV3-1, the J call TRBJ2-5, with TRBD2 matching over 8 bases. CDR1 is LGHDT, CDR2 YNNKEL, per germline (reference sequence). CDR3 length: 17 residues.